These 31 T cell receptor beta chains were sequenced from one sample in a study of control samples from healthy donors and cancer patients. Assay: immunoSEQ multiplex PCR; the TCRdb copy retains only in-frame clones and omits some. The table shows 170,000 or so clones, with 91% occurring only once. Material for sequencing was blood. The receptors were sampled from a middle-aged woman in good health.

The chain links TRBV6-1 to TRBJ1-2; D is unresolved. This CDR3 contains 11 residues. Trimming stripped 8 bases from V and 8 bases from J, with 12 bases between. Germline CDR1 is MNHNS and CDR2 is SASEGT. In nucleotides, the CDR3 is TGTGCCAGCGGACCCTTAGGCGGCTACACCTTC. It is translated as CASGPLGGYTF.

V and J are TRBV6-5 and TRBJ2-7; TRBD2 aligns across 7 bases. CDR1 is MNHEY and CDR2 is SVGAGI in the germline V gene. Trimming at V came to 4 bases and at J to 5 bases, leaving 8 bases not matched to a gene. This CDR3 has 14 residues. The DNA for the CDR3 is TGTGCCAGCAGTTTAAGGGGAGGGCGAGACGAGCAGTACTTC. Protein product: CASSLRGGRDEQYF.

The chain recombines TRBV4-1 with TRBJ2-7, with D hard to call. The CDR3 runs 14 residues. V lost 0 bases and J lost 6, with 12 bases in between. Germline CDR1 MGHRA, CDR2 YSYEKL. The CDR3 loop reads CASSQDAAESEQYF. As DNA, the CDR3 is TGCGCCAGCAGCCAAGATGCGGCAGAATCCGAGCAGTACTTC.

The chain is built from TRBV3-1 (or the pseudogene TRBV3-2) and TRBJ1-2, with TRBD1 as a possible D gene (6 bases). The CDR3 extends over 16 amino acids. Germline V CDR1 and CDR2: LGHDT, YNNKEL (reference sequence). Trimming removed 0 bases from V and 8 bases from J, with 19 bases in between. This CDR3 is CASSQDGGASYGGYTF. CDR3 bases: TGTGCCAGCAGCCAAGATGGGGGGGCTTCCTATGGAGGCTACACCTTC.

V and J are TRBV9 and TRBJ2-1; weak D call: TRBD1 (7 bases). The germline gives CDR1 SGDLS, CDR2 YYNGEE. The CDR3 contains 12 residues. The V and J ends lost 1 base and 9 bases respectively, with 8 bases between them. CDR3 protein: CASSVQGGEQFF. The CDR3 DNA sequence: TGTGCCAGCAGCGTACAGGGGGGTGAGCAGTTCTTC.

Notes on this clone: At the DNA level, this CDR3 is encoded by other sequences in the same sample as well. The chain recombines TRBV3-1 (or the pseudogene TRBV3-2) with TRBJ1-6; no firm D call. This CDR3 contains 13 residues. The germline V gene has CDR1 LGHDT and CDR2 YNNKEL (reference sequence). V lost 0 bases to trimming and J lost 10 bases, with 7 bases between them. The CDR3 loop is CASSQDLESPLHF. The CDR3 nucleotides read TGTGCCAGCAGCCAAGATCTTGAATCACCCCTCCACTTT.

The rearrangement links TRBV2 to TRBJ2-2, with D possibly matching TRBD2 (5 bases). Per germline, CDR1 SNHLY and CDR2 FYNNEI. Trimming took off 8 bases at V and 6 bases at J, with 7 bases between the two ends. The CDR3 covers 11 residues. CDR3 amino acids: CASDYAGELFF. The CDR3 bases are TGTGCCAGCGACTACGCCGGGGAGCTGTTTTTT.

The rearrangement links TRBV28 to TRBJ1-5, with 7 positions matching TRBD1. Germline CDR1 MDHEN, CDR2 SYDVKM. V shed 7 bases and J 2 bases; nucleotides not matched to a gene: 11. There are 16 residues in the CDR3. The CDR3 bases are TGTGCCAGCATCCAGGGGGGGGCGATGGGCAATCAGCCCCAGCATTTT. Translation gives CASIQGGAMGNQPQHF.

This clone was seen only once. The rearrangement uses TRBV6-2 or TRBV6-3 and TRBJ2-3, with D hard to call. Germline loops: CDR1 MNHEY, CDR2 SVGEGT. The CDR3 length is 12 residues. Trimming took off 3 bases at V and 4 bases at J, with 5 bases between the two ends. The CDR3 reads CASSYGSDTQYF. In nucleotides, the CDR3 is TGTGCCAGCAGTTATGGTTCAGATACGCAGTATTTT.

The chain uses TRBV29-1 and TRBJ1-2, with D possibly being TRBD1 (6 bases). V lost 6 bases and J lost 2, with 16 bases in between. Germline V gives CDR1 SQVTM, CDR2 ANQGSEA. This CDR3 comprises 14 residues. CDR3 sequence reads: CSVESQGSNYGYTF. In DNA form, the CDR3 reads TGCAGCGTGGAAAGTCAGGGGAGCAACTATGGCTACACCTTC.

This clone was observed a single time. V gene TRBV7-3 combines with J gene TRBJ2-7; 8 nucleotides align to TRBD2. The CDR3 extends over 14 amino acids. Germline-derived CDR1 and CDR2 are SGHTA and FQGTGA. Germline trimming cut 2 bases from V and 5 bases from J; bases unmatched to any gene: 5. CDR3 bases: TGTGCCAGCAGCTTAGGACTAGCCTGGGACGAGCAGTACTTC. Amino acids: CASSLGLAWDEQYF.

This clone was seen only once. This chain joins TRBV29-1 and TRBJ1-1, with 12 bases lining up with TRBD1. V dropped 4 bases and J dropped 1; count of bases not matched to a gene: 4. Per the germline V gene, CDR1 is SQVTM and CDR2 is ANQGSEA. The CDR3 contains 15 residues. This CDR3 is CSVVGQGAGNTEAFF. CDR3 in DNA: TGCAGCGTTGTGGGACAGGGGGCAGGGAACACTGAAGCTTTCTTT.

Of note for this clone: The junction does not match germline at one end; this may be a read error. The chain is built from TRBV7-9 and TRBJ2-5; D ambiguous. Per the germline V gene, CDR1 is SEHNR and CDR2 is FQNEAQ (reference sequence). The CDR3 has 13 residues. For the CDR3, the DNA is TGTGCCGGCAGCTTTCAAGGCCAAGAGACCCAGTACTTC. Protein sequence: CAGSFQGQETQYF.

The chain has TRBV18 and TRBJ1-5; D is unresolved. The CDR3 extends over 15 amino acids. CDR1 and CDR2 (germline): KGHSH, LQKENI. The V end lost 3 bases, the J end lost 6 bases, and 15 bases lay between the germline ends. Here the CDR3 reads CASSPLADGSQPQHF. CDR3 coding DNA: TGTGCCAGCTCACCCCTCGCGGACGGGAGTCAGCCCCAGCATTTT. Variable domain in full (rest from reference TRBV18 and TRBJ1-5): NAGVMQNPRHLVRRRGQEARLRCSPMKGHSHVYWYRQLPEEGLKFMVYLQKENIIDESGMPKERFSAEFPKEGPSILRIQQVVRGDSAAYFCASSPLADGSQPQHFGDGTRLSIL.

This sequence joins TRBV2 and TRBJ2-7, with D possibly being TRBD1 (6 bases). CDR1 is SNHLY, CDR2 FYNNEI, per germline. The CDR3 spans 13 residues. The germline V and J ends were trimmed by 9 bases and 3 bases, with 15 bases remaining between them. CDR3 loop: CASTFRGNYEQYF. CDR3 sequence (DNA): TGTGCCAGTACGTTCAGGGGTAACTACGAGCAGTACTTC.

This rearrangement joins TRBV7-2 to TRBJ2-7; 15 bases line up with TRBD2. After removal of 5 bases from V and 0 bases from J, the junction contained 5 bases not matched to a gene. This CDR3 is 17 amino acids long. Germline V CDR1 and CDR2: SGHTA, FQGNSA. As DNA, the CDR3 is TGTGCCAGCAGCACCGGACTAGCGGGGGGGCGCTCCTACGAGCAGTACTTC. This gives the protein CASSTGLAGGRSYEQYF.

The chain carries TRBV2 and TRBJ2-4; the match to TRBD1 covers 9 bases. The CDR3 consists of 14 residues. The V gene end was trimmed by 6 bases and the J gene end by 4 bases; junction bases not matched to a gene: 4. Germline CDR1 SNHLY, CDR2 FYNNEI. CDR3: CASRVTGGKNIQYF. The CDR3 DNA sequence: TGTGCCAGCAGAGTGACAGGGGGGAAAAACATTCAGTACTTC.

The V call is TRBV2, the J call TRBJ2-3; D is undetermined. The CDR3 covers 14 residues. Germline V gene data show CDR1 as SNHLY and CDR2 as FYNNEI. Deletions cut 5 bases from V and 3 bases from J, with 12 bases between. CDR3 nucleotide sequence: TGTGCCAGCAGTTCCCTACCTGAGACAGATACGCAGTATTTT. Its protein product is CASSSLPETDTQYF.

The V and J genes are TRBV5-1 and TRBJ2-1, with D perhaps given as TRBD1 or TRBD2 (5 bases each). Germline CDR1 reads SGHRS; CDR2 reads YFSETQ. Trimming pared 5 bases from V and 5 bases from J, leaving 14 bases between. This CDR3 spans 14 amino acids. DNA of the CDR3: TGCGCCAGCAGAAAGGGGAGCCAGAACAATGAGCAGTTCTTC. Translation: CASRKGSQNNEQFF.

V usage is TRBV2 and J usage is TRBJ1-4, with D perhaps TRBD1 (6 bases). CDR1 and CDR2 (germline): SNHLY, FYNNEI. This CDR3 has 15 amino acids. V was shortened by 5 bases and J by 5 bases, with 15 bases between the two germline ends. CDR3 DNA sequence: TGTGCCAGCAGTAACCTCGACAGGAACAATGAAAAACTGTTTTTT. This encodes CASSNLDRNNEKLFF.

V is TRBV27 and J is TRBJ2-7, with 8 nucleotides matching TRBD1. The CDR3 consists of 14 residues. Germline-derived CDR1 and CDR2 are MNHEY and SMNVEV (reference sequence). J lost 4 bases, V lost 2 bases, and 4 bases had no gene match. The DNA of the CDR3 is TGTGCCAGCAGTTTACAGGGGGCTGGGTACGAGCAGTACTTC. This sequence encodes CASSLQGAGYEQYF.

This rearrangement joins TRBV11-2 to TRBJ1-1; 8 nucleotides line up with TRBD1. From germline, CDR1 is SGHAT and CDR2 FQNNGV. CDR3 length: 15 amino acids. Unmatched junction bases numbered 10, after V lost 5 bases and J lost 5 bases. CDR3 nucleotides: TGTGCCAGCAGCCCAGGGGGCGCGTGGGGTACTGAAGCTTTCTTT. This translates into CASSPGGAWGTEAFF.

The chain joins TRBV7-9 to TRBJ1-6; D is undetermined. V was trimmed by 0 bases and J by 7 bases, leaving 7 bases between them. The CDR3 runs 14 residues. Germline values: CDR1 SEHNR, CDR2 FQNEAQ (reference sequence). The CDR3, as DNA: TGTGCCAGCAGCTTAGCACAAGTAAATTCACCCCTCCACTTT. This encodes CASSLAQVNSPLHF.

CDR3 in amino acids: CASSYLRGGPGELFF. In DNA form, the CDR3 reads TGTGCCAGCAGTTACTTACGGGGGGGCCCCGGGGAGCTGTTTTTT. The chain joins TRBV6-5 to TRBJ2-2, with 8 bases lining up with TRBD2. The V and J ends lost 1 base and 6 bases, in that order; junction bases with no gene match: 4. Per germline, CDR1 MNHEY and CDR2 SVGAGI. CDR3 size: 15 residues.

The gene calls are TRBV7-3 and TRBJ2-7, with 8 bases that match TRBD2. Germline values: CDR1 SGHTA, CDR2 FQGTGA. The V and J ends lost 5 bases and 2 bases, in that order; junction bases with no gene match: 5. The CDR3 runs 14 residues. DNA for the CDR3: TGTGCCAGCAGCACGGGACTAGAGCCCTACGAGCAGTACTTC. Protein: CASSTGLEPYEQYF.

V is TRBV29-1 and J is TRBJ1-1; TRBD1 might be the D (5 bases). Between the trimmed V and J ends, which lost 5 bases and 4 bases, there was a span of 17 bases. CDR3 length equals 14 residues. Germline V gives CDR1 SQVTM, CDR2 ANQGSEA. This chain's CDR3 is CSVYGVGLGTEAFF. The CDR3 region has the DNA TGCAGCGTTTACGGTGTGGGGCTGGGCACTGAAGCTTTCTTT.

The chain links TRBV2 to TRBJ1-3, with 9 positions matching TRBD1. The CDR3 runs to 12 residues. Germline V gene sequence: CDR1 SNHLY, CDR2 FYNNEI. V trimming: 11 bases; J trimming: 4 bases; junction bases outside the gene matches: 3. CDR3 sequence (DNA): TGTGCCGGGGGGACAGGGGGAAACACCATATATTTT. Translated: CAGGTGGNTIYF. Based on the CDR3 plus reference TRBV2 and TRBJ1-3, the full variable domain is EPEVTQTPSHQVTQMGQEVILRCVPISNHLYFYWYRQILGQKVEFLVSFYNNEISEKSEIFDDQFSVERPDGSNFTLKIRSTKLEDSAMYFCAGGTGGNTIYFGEGSWLTVV.

The rearrangement uses TRBV27 and TRBJ1-1; TRBD1 might be the D (5 bases). With 3 bases removed from V and 3 bases from J, the gap between germline ends came to 8 bases. CDR3 length: 13 amino acids. CDR1 is MNHEY, CDR2 SMNVEV, per germline (reference sequence). The CDR3 is CASSLATDTEAFF. DNA of the CDR3: TGTGCCAGCAGTTTGGCGACAGACACTGAAGCTTTCTTT.

V and J are TRBV27 and TRBJ2-1, with D uncertain. The CDR3 is 16 residues long. Looked up from germline, CDR1 is MNHEY and CDR2 is SMNVEV (reference sequence). The ends were cut back, 6 bases at V and 5 bases at J, with 20 bases in the middle. DNA of the CDR3: TGTGCCAGCAGCCCATTTATTTATGATCAGGACAATGAGCAGTTCTTC. The encoded protein is CASSPFIYDQDNEQFF.

Only one count was recorded for this clone. The chain couples TRBV21-1 to TRBJ1-2. TRBV21-1 is shown as a pseudogene. CDR3 length equals 15 residues. CDR3 sequence (DNA): TGTGCCAGCAACGGACCATCGGGGGATATCTATGGCTACACCTTC. Translated, it gives CASNGPSGDIYGYTF.

J is TRBJ1-6 and V is TRBV18; the match to TRBD1 covers 7 bases. CDR1 is KGHSH and CDR2 is LQKENI in the germline V gene. The CDR3 has 15 residues. The junction had 9 bases not matched to a gene; V was cut back by 6 bases and J by 7 bases. CDR3 DNA: TGTGCCAGCTCCCACCTGCCAGGGGGAAATTCACCCCTCCACTTT. As protein: CASSHLPGGNSPLHF.